These 18 T cell receptor beta chains share one sample of origin, sequenced in a study of T cell changes during pregnancy in multiple sclerosis. Assay: immunoSEQ multiplex PCR; the TCRdb copy retains only in-frame clones and omits some. The sample has around 77,000 clones, approximately 90% seen once. This material consisted of peripheral blood, taken in the third trimester of pregnancy. All receptors come from a female donor with multiple sclerosis, enrolled in a pregnancy study.

The chain couples TRBV10-2 to TRBJ2-5; D not certain. The DNA end is more similar to TRBJ2-7, so the J call may be wrong. The CDR3 runs 11 residues. Germline V gives CDR1 WSHSY, CDR2 SAAADI. Here the CDR3 DNA reads TGCGCCAGCAGTGATAGGAGCGAGCAGTACTTC. Encoded protein: CASSDRSEQYF.

This chain's CDR3 is CASSQVLAPSTDTQYF. CDR3 bases: TGCGCCAGCAGCCAAGTCCTAGCGCCTAGCACAGATACGCAGTATTTT. The V and J genes are TRBV4-1 and TRBJ2-3, with D possibly TRBD2 on 6 matching bases. Trimming removed 1 base from V and 0 bases from J, with 11 bases in between. Looked up from germline, CDR1 is MGHRA and CDR2 is YSYEKL. The CDR3 spans 16 residues.

The chain combines TRBV7-2 with TRBJ2-1; D is uncertain. The CDR3 has 15 residues. Trimming shortened V by 4 bases and J by 5 bases, and 15 bases separated the two germline ends. Looked up from germline, CDR1 is SGHTA and CDR2 is FQGNSA. The CDR3 loop is CASSSTPPIDNEQFF. CDR3 DNA: TGTGCCAGCAGCTCAACCCCTCCTATCGACAATGAGCAGTTCTTC. Based on the CDR3 plus reference TRBV7-2 and TRBJ2-1, the full variable domain is GAGVSQSPSNKVTEKGKDVELRCDPISGHTALYWYRQSLGQGLEFLIYFQGNSAPDKSGLPSDRFSAERTGGSVSTLTIQRTQQEDSAVYLCASSSTPPIDNEQFFGPGTRLTVL.

The rearrangement links TRBV30 to TRBJ1-1; D not certain. Germline assignment: CDR1 GTSNPN and CDR2 SVGIG (reference sequence). Trimming took off 5 bases at V and 3 bases at J, with 13 bases between the two ends. This CDR3 spans 13 amino acids. The CDR3 is CAWAIGRDTEAFF. In DNA form, the CDR3 reads TGTGCCTGGGCCATTGGGCGAGACACTGAAGCTTTCTTT.

The chain is built from TRBV4-1 and TRBJ1-1, with 7 bases lining up with TRBD1. From germline, CDR1 is MGHRA and CDR2 YSYEKL. The V segment lost 3 bases and the J segment 12 bases; nucleotides outside the gene matches: 4. There are 11 residues in the CDR3. The CDR3 spells CASSHVGQPFF. DNA of the CDR3: TGCGCCAGCAGCCACGTGGGACAGCCTTTCTTT.

The chain carries TRBV9 and TRBJ2-2; possibly TRBD2 for D (7 bases). This CDR3 comprises 15 residues. Germline-derived CDR1 and CDR2 are SGDLS and YYNGEE. V dropped 3 bases and J dropped 4 bases, with 13 bases sitting between them. This CDR3 reads CASSEGGTLTGELFF. In nucleotides, the CDR3 is TGTGCCAGCAGCGAGGGGGGGACTCTCACCGGGGAGCTGTTTTTT.

This chain links TRBV13 with TRBJ1-1, with no clear D. The V end lost 6 bases, the J end lost 0 bases, and 17 bases lay between the germline ends. Germline lookup yields CDR1 PRHDT and CDR2 FYEKMQ (reference sequence). CDR3 length: 16 amino acids. The DNA for the CDR3 is TGTGCCAGCAGTTGGCGTACCGGAGGTATGAACACTGAAGCTTTCTTT. It yields the protein CASSWRTGGMNTEAFF.

The chain combines TRBV11-2 with TRBJ2-1; TRBD2 matches 7 bases. J lost 4 bases, V lost 5 bases, and 8 bases had no gene match. Germline V gene data show CDR1 as SGHAT and CDR2 as FQNNGV. The CDR3 covers 15 residues. The CDR3, as DNA: TGTGCCAGCAGCATCGGACTAGGGCAGTACAATGAGCAGTTCTTC. Translated: CASSIGLGQYNEQFF.

The rearrangement joins TRBV6-5 to TRBJ2-7; a possible D gene is TRBD1 (6 bases). The CDR3 runs to 15 residues. CDR1 and CDR2 (germline): MNHEY, SVGAGI. V shed 0 bases and J shed 3 bases, with 12 bases lying between them. The CDR3 is CASSYSAGQHYEQYF. The CDR3 DNA reads as TGTGCCAGCAGTTACTCGGCCGGACAGCACTACGAGCAGTACTTC.

The gene calls are TRBV5-4 and TRBJ1-6; D might be TRBD1 (6 bases). Germline V lookup: CDR1 SGHNT, CDR2 YYREEE (reference sequence). CDR3 length equals 16 residues. The ends were cut back, 4 bases at V and 6 bases at J, with 17 bases in the middle. The CDR3 sequence is CASSKDRPRFNSPLHF. The DNA of the CDR3 is TGTGCCAGCAGCAAGGACAGACCTAGATTTAATTCACCCCTCCACTTT.

The rearrangement joins TRBV4-2 to TRBJ2-7; the match to TRBD2 covers 11 bases. The CDR3 is 16 amino acids. Germline trimming cut 4 bases from V and 3 bases from J; bases unmatched to any gene: 8. Germline-derived CDR1 and CDR2 are LGHNA and YNFKEQ. CDR3: CASSRTGLAENYEQYF. CDR3 in DNA: TGTGCCAGCAGCCGCACGGGACTAGCGGAGAACTACGAGCAGTACTTC.

The chain has TRBV11-2 and TRBJ1-1, with no clear D. The CDR3 sequence is 14 residues long. V was pared by 5 bases and J by 2 bases, with 12 bases between. CDR1 is SGHAT, CDR2 FQNNGV, per germline. The CDR3 is CASSPVPYNTEAFF. Here the CDR3 DNA reads TGTGCCAGCAGCCCCGTTCCTTATAACACTGAAGCTTTCTTT.

The chain is built from TRBV2 and TRBJ1-4, with D maybe TRBD1 (6 bases). The CDR3 length is 16 residues. Deletions cut 3 bases from V and 6 bases from J, with 17 bases between. Germline lookup yields CDR1 SNHLY and CDR2 FYNNEI. CDR3 DNA sequence: TGTGCCAGCAGTGAGGGGCCCGACAGGTATTATGAAAAACTGTTTTTT. It translates to CASSEGPDRYYEKLFF.

J is TRBJ2-1 and V is TRBV14, with 8 bases matching TRBD2. This CDR3 spans 17 amino acids. The germline V gene encodes CDR1 SGHDN and CDR2 FVKESK. With V trimmed by 3 bases and J by 4 bases, 11 bases remained unmatched. The CDR3 sequence: CASSHQPLAAIYNEQFF. The CDR3 coding sequence is TGTGCCAGCAGCCACCAACCACTAGCGGCGATTTACAATGAGCAGTTCTTC.

The chain is built from TRBV7-8 and TRBJ2-3; 13 bases align to TRBD2. CDR1 is SGHVS, CDR2 FQNEAQ, per germline. This CDR3 spans 17 amino acids. Trimming cost V 2 bases and J 3 bases; bases outside gene matches: 5. CDR3 sequence: CASSLIATSGRTDTQYF. The DNA for the CDR3 is TGTGCCAGCAGCTTAATAGCGACTAGCGGGAGGACAGATACGCAGTATTTT.

The chain has TRBV18 and TRBJ2-3, with D uncertain. The CDR3 runs 12 residues. Between the trimmed V and J ends, which lost 3 bases and 2 bases, there was a span of 3 bases. CDR1 and CDR2 (germline): KGHSH, LQKENI. DNA of the CDR3: TGTGCCAGCTCACCCATCACAGATACGCAGTATTTT. Its translation is CASSPITDTQYF.

The CDR3, as DNA: TGCGCCAGCAGCCGCAAACTATCTACCCAGGGGCTCATGAACACTGAAGCTTTCTTT. This codes for CASSRKLSTQGLMNTEAFF. V is TRBV4-1 and J is TRBJ1-1; maybe TRBD1 (6 bases). The CDR3 consists of 19 residues. V lost 4 bases, J lost 0 bases, and 24 bases lay in between. The germline gives CDR1 MGHRA, CDR2 YSYEKL.

The V gene is TRBV7-2, the J gene TRBJ2-1; the D gene is possibly TRBD2 (5 bases). The CDR3 is 16 amino acids. The ends were cut back, 2 bases at V and 8 bases at J, with 19 bases in the middle. Germline CDR1 reads SGHTA; CDR2 reads FQGNSA. CDR3 in DNA: TGTGCCAGCAGCTTAAGAGGGCTTTGGCAAGGCGATGAGCAGTTCTTC. Translated, it gives CASSLRGLWQGDEQFF.